Described below is a single TCR beta chain sequence and its context. CDR1 is SGHDT, CDR2 YYEEEE, per germline. Trimming shortened V by 0 bases and J by 2 bases, and 12 bases separated the two germline ends. The CDR3 spans 16 residues. TCRdb analysed the RT-PCR reads with MiXCR anew, one entry per CDR3 protein. The sample holds about 680,000 distinct CDR3 sequences, over 12% seen once. The rearrangement links TRBV5-6 to TRBJ2-1; D perhaps matches TRBD2 (5 bases). What was sequenced was memory CD4+ T cells from blood. The sequence was collected from a female donor in good health, serving as a healthy control. Written as DNA, the CDR3 is TGTGCCAGCAGCTTGGGCTGGACGGAGGCCTACAATGAGCAGTTCTTC. Amino acid sequence: CASSLGWTEAYNEQFF.